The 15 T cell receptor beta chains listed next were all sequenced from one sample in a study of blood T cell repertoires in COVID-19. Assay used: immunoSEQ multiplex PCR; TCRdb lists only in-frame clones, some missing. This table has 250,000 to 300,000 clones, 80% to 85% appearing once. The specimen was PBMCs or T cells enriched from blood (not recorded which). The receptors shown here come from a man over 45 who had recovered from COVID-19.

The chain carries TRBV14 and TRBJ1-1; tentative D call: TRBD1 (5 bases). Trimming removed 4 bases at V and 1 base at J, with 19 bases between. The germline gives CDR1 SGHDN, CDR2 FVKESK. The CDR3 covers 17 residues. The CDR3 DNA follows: TGTGCCAGCAGCCCCGCAGGGATACGTTTATGGAACACTGAAGCTTTCTTT. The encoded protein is CASSPAGIRLWNTEAFF. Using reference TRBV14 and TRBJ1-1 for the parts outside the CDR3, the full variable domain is EAGVTQFPSHSVIEKGQTVTLRCDPISGHDNLYWYRRVMGKEIKFLLHFVKESKQDESGMPNNRFLAERTGGTYSTLKVQPAELEDSGVYFCASSPAGIRLWNTEAFFGQGTRLTVV.

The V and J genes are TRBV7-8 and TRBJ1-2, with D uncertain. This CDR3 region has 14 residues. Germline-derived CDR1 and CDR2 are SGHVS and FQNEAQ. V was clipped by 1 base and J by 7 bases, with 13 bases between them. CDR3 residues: CASSLGQETGGYTF. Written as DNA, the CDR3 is TGTGCCAGCAGCTTAGGGCAGGAAACCGGTGGCTACACCTTC. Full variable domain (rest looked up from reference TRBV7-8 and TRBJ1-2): GAGVSQSPRYKVAKRGQDVALRCDPISGHVSLFWYQQALGQGPEFLTYFQNEAQLDKSGLPSDRFFAERPEGSVSTLKIQRTQQEDSAVYLCASSLGQETGGYTFGSGTRLTVV.

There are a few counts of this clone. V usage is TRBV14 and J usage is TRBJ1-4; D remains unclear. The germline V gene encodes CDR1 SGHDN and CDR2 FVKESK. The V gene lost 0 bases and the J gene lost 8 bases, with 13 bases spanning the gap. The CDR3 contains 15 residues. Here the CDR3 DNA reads TGTGCCAGCAGCCAAGATATGATGAGAGGAGAAAAACTGTTTTTT. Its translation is CASSQDMMRGEKLFF.

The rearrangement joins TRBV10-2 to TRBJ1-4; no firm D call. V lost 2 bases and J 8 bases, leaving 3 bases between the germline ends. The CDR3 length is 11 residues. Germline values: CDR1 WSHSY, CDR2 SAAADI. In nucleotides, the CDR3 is TGCGCCAGCAGTGAGCTGGAAAAACTGTTTTTT. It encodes CASSELEKLFF.

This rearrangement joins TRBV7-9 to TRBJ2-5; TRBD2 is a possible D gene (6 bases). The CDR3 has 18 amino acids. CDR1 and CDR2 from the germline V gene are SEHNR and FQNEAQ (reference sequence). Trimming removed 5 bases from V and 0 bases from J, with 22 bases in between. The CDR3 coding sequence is TGTGCCAGCAGCCCGTGGGATAGCGGAATATTGTACCAAGAGACCCAGTACTTC. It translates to CASSPWDSGILYQETQYF.

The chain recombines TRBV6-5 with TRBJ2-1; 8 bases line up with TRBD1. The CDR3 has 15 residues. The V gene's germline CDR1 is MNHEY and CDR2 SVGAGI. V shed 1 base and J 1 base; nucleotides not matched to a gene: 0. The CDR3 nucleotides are TGTGCCAGCAGTTACTACAGGGGGTCCTACAATGAGCAGTTCTTC. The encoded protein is CASSYYRGSYNEQFF.

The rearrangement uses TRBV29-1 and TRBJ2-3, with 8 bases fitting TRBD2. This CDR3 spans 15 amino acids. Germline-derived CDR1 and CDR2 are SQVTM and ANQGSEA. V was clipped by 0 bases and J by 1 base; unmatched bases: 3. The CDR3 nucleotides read TGCAGCGTTGAAGACGGGAGGGTACGCACAGATACGCAGTATTTT. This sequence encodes CSVEDGRVRTDTQYF.

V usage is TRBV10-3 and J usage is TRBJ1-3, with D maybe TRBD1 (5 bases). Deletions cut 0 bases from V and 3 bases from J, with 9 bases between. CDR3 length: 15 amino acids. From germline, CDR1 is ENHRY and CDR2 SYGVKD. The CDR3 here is CAISESWGGGNTIYF. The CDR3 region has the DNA TGTGCCATCAGTGAGTCGTGGGGCGGTGGAAACACCATATATTTT.

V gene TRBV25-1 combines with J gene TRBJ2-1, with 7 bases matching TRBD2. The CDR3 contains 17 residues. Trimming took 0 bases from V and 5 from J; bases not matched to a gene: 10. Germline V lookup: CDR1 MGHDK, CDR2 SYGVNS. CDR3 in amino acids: CASSEYRGRGGNNEQFF. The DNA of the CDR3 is TGTGCCAGCAGTGAATATCGGGGGAGGGGCGGGAACAATGAGCAGTTCTTC.

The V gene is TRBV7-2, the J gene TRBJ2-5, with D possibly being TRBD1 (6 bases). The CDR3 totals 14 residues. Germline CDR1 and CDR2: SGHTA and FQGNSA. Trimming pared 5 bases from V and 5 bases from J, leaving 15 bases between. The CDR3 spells CASSLRQGYETQYF. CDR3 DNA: TGTGCCAGCAGCCTCCGGCAGGGGTACGAGACCCAGTACTTC.

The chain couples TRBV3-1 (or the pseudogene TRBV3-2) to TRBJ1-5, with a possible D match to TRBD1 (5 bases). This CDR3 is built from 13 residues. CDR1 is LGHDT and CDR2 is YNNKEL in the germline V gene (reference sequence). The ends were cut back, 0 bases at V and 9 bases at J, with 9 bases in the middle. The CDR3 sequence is CASSQEEGWPQHF. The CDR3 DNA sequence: TGTGCCAGCAGCCAAGAGGAGGGGTGGCCCCAGCATTTT.

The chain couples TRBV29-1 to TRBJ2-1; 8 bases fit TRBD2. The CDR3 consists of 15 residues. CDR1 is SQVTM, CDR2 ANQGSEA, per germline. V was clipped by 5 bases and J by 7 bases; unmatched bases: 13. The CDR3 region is CSVHSGAGVVNEQFF. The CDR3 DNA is TGCAGCGTTCATTCCGGAGCGGGAGTTGTGAATGAGCAGTTCTTC.

This CDR3 is CASSQEGGSIRTGELFF. Here the CDR3 DNA reads TGCGCCAGCAGCCAAGAAGGCGGGAGTATCCGCACCGGGGAGCTGTTTTTT. The chain combines TRBV4-1 with TRBJ2-2; 7 nucleotides agree with TRBD2. V lost 0 bases and J lost 4; bases outside the gene matches: 8. The germline gives CDR1 MGHRA, CDR2 YSYEKL. The CDR3 has 17 residues.

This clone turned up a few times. CDR3 residues: CASSTRKTTYNEQFF. CDR3 bases: TGTGCCAGCTCAACCCGGAAGACTACTTACAATGAGCAGTTCTTC. V and J are TRBV18 and TRBJ2-1, with D possibly being TRBD2 (5 bases). In germline, CDR1 is KGHSH, CDR2 LQKENI. V was shortened by 5 bases and J by 4 bases, with 15 bases between the two germline ends. CDR3 size: 15 residues.

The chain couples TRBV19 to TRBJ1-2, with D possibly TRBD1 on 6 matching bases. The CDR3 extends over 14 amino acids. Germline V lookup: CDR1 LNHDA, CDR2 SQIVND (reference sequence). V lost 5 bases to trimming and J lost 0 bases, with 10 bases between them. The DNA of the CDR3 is TGTGCCAGTAGTCCCGGGGACACTAACTATGGCTACACCTTC. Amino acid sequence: CASSPGDTNYGYTF.